The rows below give T cell receptor beta chains drawn from one sample of a study of cytomegalovirus exposure and HLA in healthy donors. This table comes from immunoSEQ multiplex PCR, and its TCRdb copy is limited to in-frame clones, with some not included. The sample includes some 140,000 clones, about three quarters of them seen just once. The sequenced sample consisted of PBMCs. These receptors were collected from a male donor in good health and CMV-seropositive. Each CDR3 is given with its conserved first and last residue.

v_call | cdr3_aa
TRBV7-7 | CASSYSGSSYNEQFF
TRBV19 | CASNGEIRSHGYTF
TRBV6-6 | CASSRDREGYEQYF
TRBV9 | CASSRRGGDTEAFF
TRBV30 | CAWSVGGYGYTF
TRBV10-3 | CAISETSIKGQAHRRSVHTQYF
TRBV7-9 | CASSPIAGADYEQYF
TRBV29-1 | CSVESGSSYEQYF
TRBV4-1 | CASSQGQANYEQYF
TRBV2 | CASRDSGATNEKLFF
TRBV25-1 | CASSESPDRGSYEQYF
TRBV27 | CASSLQGSNQPQHF
TRBV29-1 | CSVDILGGNYGYTF
TRBV2 | CASSGGSGRLYNEQFF
TRBV5-1 | CASSLVEGSNYGYTF
TRBV6-5 | CASSRQGAGEKLFF
TRBV11-2 | CASSLAAGSNQPQHF
TRBV6-1 | CASSHQAYGYTF
TRBV19 | CASSIGGSYEQYF
TRBV7-8 | CASSLSQDQPQHF
TRBV19 | CASRGTWETQYF
TRBV27 | CASSFAGVNQPQHF
TRBV7-2 | CASPLLAGEETQYF
TRBV21-1 | CASSKGQGDSPLHF
TRBV27 | CASSLRQGVYEQYF
TRBV4-1 | CASSHPKDSFGGYTF
TRBV5-1 | CASSPRLTSTNTGELFF
TRBV5-6 | CASGPLHRDYYGYTF
TRBV2 | CASTPGEGIDEQYF
TRBV20-1 | CSATASYGYTF
TRBV7-3 | CASSAPGLAGGIHEQFF
TRBV27 | CASSLENRAKGHTEAFF
TRBV2 | CASSEPTLGDTQYF
TRBV7-8 | CASSPGPGAGNTIYF
TRBV7-2 | CASSPRGGSQDFGYTF
TRBV18 | CASSPSGGTTDTQYF
TRBV4-2 | CASSQRIAGDGTDTQYF
TRBV19 | CASSPLENTEAFF
TRBV30 | CAWTKNRENTEAFF
TRBV7-9 | CASSFYGGNYNEQFF
TRBV28 | CASKLLAESYNEQFF
TRBV28 | CASSHSGQVYEQYF
TRBV28 | CASNPQGPAKNIQYF
TRBV4-1 | CASGTGRPDEKLFF
TRBV7-9 | CASSSEKETQYF
TRBV5-6 | CASSFRSTDTQYF
TRBV13 | CASSPRVGNTEAFF
TRBV5-1 | CASSPDSHQPQHF
TRBV7-2 | CASSTGLQETQYF
TRBV5-5 | CASSLEWTPNSYGYTF
TRBV30 | CAWSGAGTSGYEQYF
TRBV6-5 | CASTGGVNTEAFF
TRBV7-3 | CASSFSSGSYNEQFF
TRBV30 | CAWRGLTYEQYF
TRBV10-1 | CASSERLVIGRRGNEQFF
TRBV6-6 | CASSLGDNDWYEQYF
TRBV10-3 | CAITSGQGMNTEAFF
TRBV5-4 | CASSLKITQETQYF
TRBV27 | CASSLSRNGWTEAFF